This entry lists 13 T cell receptor beta chains sequenced from one sample in a study of cytomegalovirus exposure and HLA in healthy donors. It was with 60 Vbeta and 13 Jbeta primers that the PCR ran. Data came from immunoSEQ multiplex PCR; TCRdb stores just in-frame clones and leaves some out. This repertoire shows more than 90,000 clones, 65% to 80% found once; its top ten account for 7.1%. Specimen: PBMCs. Receptors were obtained from a man in his forties in good health and CMV-seropositive.

This clone was seen a few times. The genes are TRBV9 and TRBJ1-3; D possibly corresponds to TRBD1 (6 bases). V lost 0 bases, J lost 0 bases, and 13 bases lay in between. Germline-derived CDR1 and CDR2 are SGDLS and YYNGEE. The CDR3 runs 17 residues. CDR3: CASSVAPGANSGNTIYF. DNA for the CDR3: TGTGCCAGCAGCGTAGCCCCAGGGGCGAACTCTGGAAACACCATATATTTT.

The rearrangement joins TRBV4-1 to TRBJ1-1; tentative D call: TRBD1 (6 bases). This CDR3 contains 14 residues. Germline loops: CDR1 MGHRA, CDR2 YSYEKL. Trimming stripped 4 bases from V and 4 bases from J, with 13 bases between. CDR3: CASSPRGGGTEAFF. CDR3 sequence (DNA): TGCGCCAGCAGCCCACGAGGGGGGGGCACTGAAGCTTTCTTT.

The V and J genes are TRBV28 and TRBJ2-7; D possibly corresponds to TRBD1 (5 bases). The V gene's germline CDR1 is MDHEN and CDR2 SYDVKM. The CDR3 is made up of 15 amino acids. Trimming pared 6 bases from V and 9 bases from J, leaving 24 bases between. In DNA, the CDR3 is TGTGCCAGCAGCCAAAGTAGGGATTCCTGGGGCGGGCAGTACTTC. This translates into CASSQSRDSWGGQYF.

This chain uses TRBV28 with TRBJ1-3; TRBD1 matches at 8 bases. The CDR3 extends over 17 amino acids. The junction had 6 bases not matched to a gene; V was cut back by 2 bases and J by 0 bases. Germline values: CDR1 MDHEN, CDR2 SYDVKM. CDR3 sequence (DNA): TGTGCCAGCAGTTTACACCCAGGGGGCGCCTCTGGAAACACCATATATTTT. This gives the protein CASSLHPGGASGNTIYF.

The rearrangement links TRBV6-1 to TRBJ2-1, with 11 bases fitting TRBD2. The CDR3 runs 15 residues. CDR1 and CDR2 (germline): MNHNS, SASEGT. The J segment lost 4 bases and the V segment lost 4 bases, leaving 3 bases of the junction unmatched. As DNA, the CDR3 is TGTGCCAGCAGTGTACTAGCGGGGGCATACAATGAGCAGTTCTTC. It specifies CASSVLAGAYNEQFF.

The rearrangement joins TRBV5-6 to TRBJ2-3, with 7 bases aligning to TRBD1. In germline, CDR1 is SGHDT, CDR2 YYEEEE. This CDR3 comprises 17 residues. The junction had 14 bases not matched to a gene; V was cut back by 4 bases and J by 3 bases. CDR3 sequence reads: CASSATDRVYETDTQYF. The CDR3 DNA reads as TGTGCCAGCAGCGCGACCGACAGGGTCTATGAGACAGATACGCAGTATTTT.

V gene TRBV19 combines with J gene TRBJ2-4; possibly TRBD2 for D (6 bases). The CDR3 runs to 14 residues. Germline V gene sequence: CDR1 LNHDA, CDR2 SQIVND (reference sequence). V lost 4 bases and J lost 7, with 14 bases in between. The CDR3 protein is CASSNSGSGNIQYF. In nucleotides, the CDR3 is TGTGCCAGTAGTAATAGCGGCTCAGGGAACATTCAGTACTTC.

The genes are TRBV10-3 and TRBJ1-6; D call uncertain. Trimming pared 6 bases from V and 11 bases from J, leaving 29 bases between. The CDR3 totals 18 residues. Germline V gene sequence: CDR1 ENHRY, CDR2 SYGVKD. The CDR3: CAIREGAVMQNSLPPLHF. Written as DNA, the CDR3 is TGTGCCATCAGAGAGGGTGCCGTGATGCAAAACTCCTTACCACCCCTCCACTTT.

The chain couples TRBV2 to TRBJ2-7; unclear D gene. The V end was cut by 7 bases, the J end by 0 bases, with 19 bases between. Germline CDR1 is SNHLY and CDR2 is FYNNEI. The CDR3 covers 16 residues. The CDR3 is CASNEIQESLSYEQYF. The CDR3 DNA reads as TGTGCCAGCAACGAAATCCAAGAGTCCCTCTCCTACGAGCAGTACTTC.

This rearrangement joins TRBV7-2 to TRBJ2-4, with D possibly matching TRBD1 (6 bases). The CDR3 has 15 residues. Per the germline V gene, CDR1 is SGHTA and CDR2 is FQGNSA. Trimming took off 6 bases at V and 0 bases at J, with 12 bases between the two ends. CDR3 amino acids: CASRRTALAKNIQYF. The CDR3 DNA reads as TGTGCCAGCAGACGGACAGCACTAGCCAAAAACATTCAGTACTTC.

The V and J genes are TRBV5-1 and TRBJ2-3, with TRBD1 matching 9 bases. CDR1 is SGHRS and CDR2 is YFSETQ in the germline V gene. There are 15 residues in the CDR3. V trimming: 4 bases; J trimming: 3 bases; junction bases outside the gene matches: 6. CDR3 region: CASSLGTGWTDTQYF. The CDR3 DNA is TGCGCCAGCAGCCTAGGGACAGGGTGGACAGATACGCAGTATTTT.

CDR3 residues: CASSMRLYGYTF. CDR3 nucleotide sequence: TGTGCCAGTAGTATGCGGCTGTATGGCTACACCTTC. The V and J genes are TRBV19 and TRBJ1-2; D remains unclear. V was pared by 3 bases and J by 5 bases, with 7 bases between. This CDR3 is built from 12 residues. Germline assignment: CDR1 LNHDA and CDR2 SQIVND (reference sequence).

This clone was observed a handful of times. V gene TRBV7-6 combines with J gene TRBJ2-7, with TRBD1 matching over 10 bases. V shed 5 bases, J shed 3 bases, and the junction held 10 bases outside the gene matches. The germline gives CDR1 SGHVS, CDR2 FNYEAQ. The CDR3 is 16 residues long. For the CDR3, the DNA is TGTGCCAGCAGCCCTCGCTGGGACAGGGGCCACTACGAGCAGTACTTC. It specifies CASSPRWDRGHYEQYF.